The T cell receptor beta chain under discussion was sequenced for a study of blood T cell repertoires in COVID-19. Study summary: Specimens from acute and convalescent COVID-19 originated in the United States, Italy and Spain.

Methods used by the authors: Amplification of reference gene primers provided the estimated nucleated cell counts. TCRdb's copy holds only in-frame clones and misses some; the assay was immunoSEQ multiplex PCR. V, J and clone size were drawn from that table, and D and trimming were deduced from the DNA. The sample includes about 92,000 clones, roughly 72% seen only once; the top ten take around 25%. Germline CDR1 reads SGHNT; CDR2 reads YYREEE (reference sequence). The CDR3 length is 15 residues. V was pared by 3 bases and J by 0 bases, with 11 bases between. This clonotype was obtained from a woman aged 55-75 years in a cohort sampled during active or convalescent COVID-19. The sequencing sample was made of peripheral blood. V and J are TRBV5-4 and TRBJ2-3, with D perhaps matching TRBD2 (6 bases). Here the CDR3 reads CASSWRDLSTDTQYF. The CDR3 region has the DNA TGTGCCAGCAGCTGGCGGGACTTAAGCACAGATACGCAGTATTTT.